The 27 T cell receptor beta chains below were found in one sample sequenced in a study of OX40 agonist ivuxolimab in advanced cancers. Profiled with immunoSEQ multiplex PCR; TCRdb holds only in-frame clones, not every one. This sample has 60,000 to 65,000 clones, with approximately 89% found just once. The sample in question was CD4+ or CD8+ T cells sorted from blood, obtained in a trial of the OX40 agonist ivuxolimab. These TCRs come from an adult with an advanced solid tumor such as melanoma, head and neck, liver or kidney cancer.

The chain links TRBV4-1 to TRBJ2-7, with D unresolved. The ends were cut back, 2 bases at V and 1 base at J, with 6 bases in the middle. Germline V lookup: CDR1 MGHRA, CDR2 YSYEKL. CDR3 length equals 13 residues. CDR3 nucleotides: TGCGCCAGCAGCCAATGGCAGTCCTACGAGCAGTACTTC. Amino acid sequence: CASSQWQSYEQYF.

The V call is TRBV7-9, the J call TRBJ2-7; 7 positions agree with TRBD2. Trimming at V came to 5 bases and at J to 1 base, leaving 11 bases not matched to a gene. The V gene's germline CDR1 is SEHNR and CDR2 FQNEAQ (reference sequence). The CDR3 consists of 16 residues. CDR3 DNA sequence: TGTGCCAGCAGCAATTACGACAGCGGGGCTTCCTACGAGCAGTACTTC. Protein sequence: CASSNYDSGASYEQYF.

CDR3 sequence reads: CASSMRGPGYEQYF. The CDR3 DNA is TGCGCCAGCAGCATGCGCGGACCGGGCTACGAGCAGTACTTC. V usage is TRBV4-3 and J usage is TRBJ2-7; the D is unclear. CDR1 and CDR2 from the germline V gene are LGHNA and YSLEER. The CDR3 spans 14 residues. V was clipped by 5 bases and J by 3 bases, with 14 bases between them.

The chain carries TRBV27 and TRBJ2-7, with D tentatively TRBD1 (6 bases). Germline loops: CDR1 MNHEY, CDR2 SMNVEV (reference sequence). Trimming left V 3 bases short and J 5 bases short, with 14 bases between. The CDR3 has 14 residues. The CDR3 is CASSFYTTGDEQYF. The CDR3 nucleotides read TGTGCCAGCAGTTTCTACACGACAGGTGACGAGCAGTACTTC.

V and J are TRBV13 and TRBJ2-7; 8 positions match TRBD2. V gave up 7 bases and J gave up 5 bases; unmatched junction bases: 4. This CDR3 is 12 amino acids long. CDR1 and CDR2 (germline): PRHDT, FYEKMQ (reference sequence). The CDR3 DNA is TGTGCCAGCAAGGCGGGAGGACACGAGCAGTACTTC. It specifies CASKAGGHEQYF.

The V call is TRBV4-3, the J call TRBJ2-2; no definite D call. The germline V gene encodes CDR1 LGHNA and CDR2 YSLEER. V was trimmed by 0 bases and J by 4 bases, leaving 18 bases between them. The CDR3 has 18 amino acids. The CDR3 region is CASSQDLAARAATGELFF. CDR3 nucleotides: TGCGCCAGCAGCCAAGATCTGGCGGCTAGGGCAGCCACCGGGGAGCTGTTTTTT.

The V and J genes are TRBV27 and TRBJ2-5; 9 positions match TRBD1. The V segment lost 2 bases and the J segment 1 base; nucleotides outside the gene matches: 2. Germline CDR1 and CDR2: MNHEY and SMNVEV (reference sequence). This CDR3 comprises 15 residues. The CDR3 nucleotides are TGTGCCAGCAGTTTAGGACAGGGGTCCCAAGAGACCCAGTACTTC. Protein: CASSLGQGSQETQYF.

The DNA of the CDR3 is TGTGCCAGCAGCCAAGATTGGCAGGGGGTATACGAGCAGTACTTC. Translated, it gives CASSQDWQGVYEQYF. The chain recombines TRBV4-2 with TRBJ2-7; 7 positions agree with TRBD1. This CDR3 comprises 15 residues. From germline, CDR1 is LGHNA and CDR2 YNFKEQ. With V trimmed by 0 bases and J by 4 bases, 6 bases remained unmatched.

This clone is a singleton in its sample. V gene TRBV28 combines with J gene TRBJ2-1; 12 nucleotides line up with TRBD2. This CDR3 is built from 15 residues. V lost 2 bases and J lost 4; bases outside the gene matches: 0. Germline V gene data show CDR1 as MDHEN and CDR2 as SYDVKM. The CDR3 DNA follows: TGTGCCAGCAGTTTAGGGACTAGCGGGTACAATGAGCAGTTCTTC. It is translated as CASSLGTSGYNEQFF.

The chain is built from TRBV27 and TRBJ1-5; the D gene is possibly TRBD1 (5 bases). The V gene lost 7 bases and the J gene lost 2 bases, with 12 bases spanning the gap. The CDR3 contains 14 residues. Germline values: CDR1 MNHEY, CDR2 SMNVEV (reference sequence). CDR3 region: CASTSLGGNQPQHF. CDR3 nucleotides: TGTGCCAGCACTTCTTTGGGGGGCAATCAGCCCCAGCATTTT.

This chain joins TRBV5-1 and TRBJ2-5; TRBD2 might be the D (6 bases). The length of the CDR3 is 13 residues. Per the germline V gene, CDR1 is SGHRS and CDR2 is YFSETQ. The germline V and J ends were trimmed by 3 bases and 9 bases, with 15 bases remaining between them. As DNA, the CDR3 is TGCGCCAGCAGCTGGGCGGGGCCCGGGGCCCAGTACTTC. It yields the protein CASSWAGPGAQYF.

This chain uses TRBV7-3 with TRBJ2-2; 9 bases map to TRBD2. The CDR3 is made up of 17 amino acids. Trimming cost V 5 bases and J 1 base; bases outside gene matches: 8. Germline V gene sequence: CDR1 SGHTA, CDR2 FQGTGA. The CDR3 sequence: CASSNQRREGNTGELFF. The CDR3 bases are TGTGCCAGCAGCAACCAAAGGCGGGAGGGGAACACCGGGGAGCTGTTTTTT.

The chain uses TRBV5-4 and TRBJ2-1, with no clear D. Trimming pared 0 bases from V and 0 bases from J, leaving 4 bases between. The CDR3 sequence is 14 residues long. Germline V gene data show CDR1 as SGHNT and CDR2 as YYREEE (reference sequence). CDR3 in DNA: TGTGCCAGCAGCTTGGATGTCTCCTACAATGAGCAGTTCTTC. This sequence encodes CASSLDVSYNEQFF.

The rearrangement uses TRBV7-9 and TRBJ2-5, with TRBD2 matching 12 bases. Trimming took 5 bases from V and 4 from J; bases not matched to a gene: 11. Germline CDR1 is SEHNR and CDR2 is FQNEAQ (reference sequence). CDR3 length: 17 residues. CDR3 sequence reads: CASSAPSGRALGETQYF. The CDR3, as DNA: TGTGCCAGCAGCGCCCCTAGCGGGAGGGCCCTCGGAGAGACCCAGTACTTC.

The chain recombines TRBV29-1 with TRBJ2-5, with D hard to call. Trimming removed 5 bases from V and 2 bases from J, with 9 bases in between. Germline V CDR1 and CDR2: SQVTM, ANQGSEA. The CDR3 sequence is 12 residues long. The CDR3 sequence is CSVPLGQETQYF. DNA for the CDR3: TGCAGCGTTCCTCTCGGACAAGAGACCCAGTACTTC. The complete variable domain, with remaining parts taken from reference TRBV29-1 and TRBJ2-5, reads SAVISQKPSRDICQRGTSLTIQCQVDSQVTMMFWYRQQPGQSLTLIATANQGSEATYESGFVIDKFPISRPNLTFSTLTVSNMSPEDSSIYLCSVPLGQETQYFGPGTRLLVL.

The chain has TRBV29-1 and TRBJ2-7; D is possibly TRBD1 (6 bases). The CDR3 is 13 amino acids. Trimming took 2 bases from V and 0 from J, leaving 8 bases between them. Germline V lookup: CDR1 SQVTM, CDR2 ANQGSEA. The DNA for the CDR3 is TGCAGCGTTGAAACAGGGAGCTCCTACGAGCAGTACTTC. This sequence encodes CSVETGSSYEQYF.

The V call is TRBV27, the J call TRBJ2-7, with 9 bases lining up with TRBD2. The junction had 8 bases not matched to a gene; V was cut back by 5 bases and J by 0 bases. The CDR3 consists of 16 residues. Germline-derived CDR1 and CDR2 are MNHEY and SMNVEV (reference sequence). The CDR3 here is CASSPLAGRSSYEQYF. The DNA of the CDR3 is TGTGCCAGCAGTCCTCTAGCGGGGAGAAGCTCCTACGAGCAGTACTTC.

CDR3 in amino acids: CASSLSLGRSYEQYF. The CDR3 nucleotides are TGCGCCAGCAGCTTGTCCTTGGGGCGCTCCTACGAGCAGTACTTC. The gene calls are TRBV5-1 and TRBJ2-7; D possibly corresponds to TRBD1 (5 bases). There are 15 residues in the CDR3. Germline V gene data show CDR1 as SGHRS and CDR2 as YFSETQ. V dropped 1 base and J dropped 0 bases, with 11 bases sitting between them.

The chain employs TRBV4-1 and TRBJ2-7; 7 bases map to TRBD1. Germline V gene data show CDR1 as MGHRA and CDR2 as YSYEKL. The length of the CDR3 is 15 residues. V lost 0 bases and J lost 6; bases outside the gene matches: 8. The CDR3 reads CASSQDRGSGGEQYF. Written as DNA, the CDR3 is TGCGCCAGCAGCCAAGATCGAGGGTCAGGGGGCGAGCAGTACTTC.

This clone has just one count. This sequence joins TRBV7-9 and TRBJ2-2, with 10 bases fitting TRBD1. Germline CDR1 reads SEHNR; CDR2 reads FQNEAQ (reference sequence). The CDR3 totals 19 residues. Trimming took 5 bases from V and 4 from J; bases not matched to a gene: 16. The CDR3 sequence is CASSRGQGIEIAGTGELFF. The CDR3 nucleotides are TGTGCCAGCAGCCGGGGACAGGGGATCGAGATTGCGGGCACCGGGGAGCTGTTTTTT.

V gene TRBV28 combines with J gene TRBJ2-3; D might be TRBD1 (5 bases). Trimming stripped 6 bases from V and 4 bases from J, with 8 bases between. The length of the CDR3 is 12 residues. Per germline, CDR1 MDHEN and CDR2 SYDVKM. The CDR3 DNA follows: TGTGCCAGCAGCAGGGCATCAGATACGCAGTATTTT. Its protein is CASSRASDTQYF.

This chain uses TRBV7-9 with TRBJ1-1; D not resolved. Germline V CDR1 and CDR2: SEHNR, FQNEAQ (reference sequence). CDR3 length: 16 residues. V was clipped by 3 bases and J by 1 base, with 15 bases between them. This chain's CDR3 is CASSFVIGVGNTEAFF. The CDR3 DNA sequence: TGTGCCAGCAGCTTCGTTATCGGGGTCGGGAACACTGAAGCTTTCTTT.

The chain uses TRBV7-9 and TRBJ2-3; D uncertain. The germline V and J ends were trimmed by 1 base and 2 bases, with 7 bases remaining between them. Germline lookup yields CDR1 SEHNR and CDR2 FQNEAQ (reference sequence). The CDR3 has 14 amino acids. In DNA form, the CDR3 reads TGTGCCAGCAGCTTAGGGGCCCTCACAGATACGCAGTATTTT. Translated, it gives CASSLGALTDTQYF.

The rearrangement links TRBV19 to TRBJ2-1; 8 bases are shared with TRBD2. V lost 5 bases and J lost 5; bases outside the gene matches: 5. Germline V gene lookup returns CDR1 LNHDA and CDR2 SQIVND (reference sequence). The CDR3 consists of 14 residues. Written as DNA, the CDR3 is TGTGCCAGTAGTTTTGTAGCGGGGAACAATGAGCAGTTCTTC. Its translation: CASSFVAGNNEQFF.

This chain joins TRBV7-6 and TRBJ2-1; 7 bases line up with TRBD1. Germline assignment: CDR1 SGHVS and CDR2 FNYEAQ. The CDR3 is 17 residues long. The trim removed 2 bases at V and 0 bases at J, leaving 7 bases unmatched. Here the CDR3 DNA reads TGTGCCAGCAGCTTATTAGGGGGCCCTGGCTCCTACAATGAGCAGTTCTTC. Its translation: CASSLLGGPGSYNEQFF.

This rearrangement joins TRBV6-5 to TRBJ2-7; TRBD2 agrees at 9 bases. Germline V CDR1 and CDR2: MNHEY, SVGAGI. Germline trimming cut 5 bases from V and 0 bases from J; bases unmatched to any gene: 2. CDR3 length equals 14 residues. This CDR3 reads CASSDSGSSYEQYF. As DNA, the CDR3 is TGTGCCAGCAGTGATAGCGGGAGCTCCTACGAGCAGTACTTC.

This clone was observed a single time. The V and J genes are TRBV19 and TRBJ1-5, with 8 bases that match TRBD1. The germline V gene encodes CDR1 LNHDA and CDR2 SQIVND (reference sequence). J lost 5 bases, V lost 8 bases, and 14 bases had no gene match. This CDR3 region has 16 residues. The CDR3 reads CASAGARTGMDQPQHF. For the CDR3, the DNA is TGTGCCAGTGCCGGCGCCCGGACAGGGATGGATCAGCCCCAGCATTTT.